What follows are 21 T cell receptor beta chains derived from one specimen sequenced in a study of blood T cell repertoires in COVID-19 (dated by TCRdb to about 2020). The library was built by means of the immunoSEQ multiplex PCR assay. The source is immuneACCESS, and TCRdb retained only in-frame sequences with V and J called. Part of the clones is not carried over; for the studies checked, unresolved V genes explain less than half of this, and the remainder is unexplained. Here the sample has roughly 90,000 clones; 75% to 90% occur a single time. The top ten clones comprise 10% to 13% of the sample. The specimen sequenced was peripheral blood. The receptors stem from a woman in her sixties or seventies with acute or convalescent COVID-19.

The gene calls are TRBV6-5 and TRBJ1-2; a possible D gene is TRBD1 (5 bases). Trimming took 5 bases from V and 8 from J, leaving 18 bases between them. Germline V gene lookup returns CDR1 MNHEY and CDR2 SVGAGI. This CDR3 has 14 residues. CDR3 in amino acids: CASSKTRTTWGYTF. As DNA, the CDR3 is TGTGCCAGCAGTAAAACAAGGACAACTTGGGGCTACACCTTC.

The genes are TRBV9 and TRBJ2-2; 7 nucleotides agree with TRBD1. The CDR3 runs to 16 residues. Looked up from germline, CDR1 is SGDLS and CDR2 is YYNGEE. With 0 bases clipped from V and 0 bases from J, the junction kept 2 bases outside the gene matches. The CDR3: CASSVGQGANTGELFF. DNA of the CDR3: TGTGCCAGCAGCGTAGGGCAGGGGGCGAACACCGGGGAGCTGTTTTTT.

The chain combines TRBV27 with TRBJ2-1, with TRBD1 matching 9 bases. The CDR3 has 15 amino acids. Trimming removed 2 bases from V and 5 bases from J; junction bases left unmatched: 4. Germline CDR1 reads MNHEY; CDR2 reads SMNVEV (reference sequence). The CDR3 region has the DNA TGTGCCAGCAGTTTAGCGGGACAGGGACACAATGAGCAGTTCTTC. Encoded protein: CASSLAGQGHNEQFF.

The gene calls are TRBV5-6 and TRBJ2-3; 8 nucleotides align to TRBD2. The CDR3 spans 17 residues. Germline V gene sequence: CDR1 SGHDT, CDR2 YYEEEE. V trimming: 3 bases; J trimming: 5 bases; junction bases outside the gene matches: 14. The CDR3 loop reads CASSSQRLAGLGDTQYF. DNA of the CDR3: TGTGCCAGCAGCTCCCAGCGATTAGCGGGATTGGGAGATACGCAGTATTTT.

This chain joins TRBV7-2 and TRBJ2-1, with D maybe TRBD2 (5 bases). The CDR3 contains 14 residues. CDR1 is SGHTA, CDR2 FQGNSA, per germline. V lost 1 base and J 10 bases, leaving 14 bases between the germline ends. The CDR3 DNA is TGTGCCAGCAGCTTAGTGCTCGGAGGTAGGGAGCAGTTCTTC. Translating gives CASSLVLGGREQFF. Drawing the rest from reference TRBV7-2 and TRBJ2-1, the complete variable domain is GAGVSQSPSNKVTEKGKDVELRCDPISGHTALYWYRQSLGQGLEFLIYFQGNSAPDKSGLPSDRFSAERTGGSVSTLTIQRTQQEDSAVYLCASSLVLGGREQFFGPGTRLTVL.

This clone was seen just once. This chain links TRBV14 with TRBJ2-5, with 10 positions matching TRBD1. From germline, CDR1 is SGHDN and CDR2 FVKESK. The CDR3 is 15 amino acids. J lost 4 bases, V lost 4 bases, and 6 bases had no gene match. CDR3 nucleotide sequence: TGTGCCAGCAGCCGCCACCGGACAGGGGGAGAGACCCAGTACTTC. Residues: CASSRHRTGGETQYF.

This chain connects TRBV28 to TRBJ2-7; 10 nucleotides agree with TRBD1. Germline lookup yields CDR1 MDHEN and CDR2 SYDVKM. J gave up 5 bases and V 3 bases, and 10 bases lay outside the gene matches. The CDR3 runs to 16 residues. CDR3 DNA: TGTGCCAGCAGTTTGGGGGCGGGGACAGGGGCCCACGAGCAGTACTTC. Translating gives CASSLGAGTGAHEQYF.

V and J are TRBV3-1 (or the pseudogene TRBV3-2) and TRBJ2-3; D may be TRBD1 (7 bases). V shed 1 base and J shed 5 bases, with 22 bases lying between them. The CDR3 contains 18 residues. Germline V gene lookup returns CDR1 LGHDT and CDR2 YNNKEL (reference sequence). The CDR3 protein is CASSQAPWAGGRGDTQYF. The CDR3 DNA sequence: TGTGCCAGCAGCCAAGCGCCCTGGGCAGGGGGGCGAGGAGATACGCAGTATTTT.

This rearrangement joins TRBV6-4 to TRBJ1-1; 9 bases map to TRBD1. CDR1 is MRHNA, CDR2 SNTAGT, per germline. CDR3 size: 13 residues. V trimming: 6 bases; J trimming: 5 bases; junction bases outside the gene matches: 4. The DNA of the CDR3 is TGTGCCAGCAGGGGACAGGGTGGAACTGAAGCTTTCTTT. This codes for CASRGQGGTEAFF.

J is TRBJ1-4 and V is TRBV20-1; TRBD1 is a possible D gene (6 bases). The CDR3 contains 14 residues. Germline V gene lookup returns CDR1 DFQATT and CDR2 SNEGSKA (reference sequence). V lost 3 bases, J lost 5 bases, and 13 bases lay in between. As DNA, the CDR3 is TGCAGTGCTAGTATCGGGACAAAAAATGAAAAACTGTTTTTT. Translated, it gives CSASIGTKNEKLFF.

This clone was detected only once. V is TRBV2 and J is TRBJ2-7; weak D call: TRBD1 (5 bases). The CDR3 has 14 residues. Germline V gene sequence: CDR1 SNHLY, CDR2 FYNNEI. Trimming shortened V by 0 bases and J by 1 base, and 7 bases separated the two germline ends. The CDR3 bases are TGTGCCAGCAGTGAAGCCCAGGGTTCCTACGAGCAGTACTTC. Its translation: CASSEAQGSYEQYF.

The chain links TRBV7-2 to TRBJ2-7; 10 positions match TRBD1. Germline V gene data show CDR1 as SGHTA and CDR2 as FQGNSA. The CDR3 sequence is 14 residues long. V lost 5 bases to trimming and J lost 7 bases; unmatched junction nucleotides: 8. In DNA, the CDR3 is TGTGCCAGCAGCCCAAAGACAGGGGGCTCGGAGCAGTACTTC. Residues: CASSPKTGGSEQYF.

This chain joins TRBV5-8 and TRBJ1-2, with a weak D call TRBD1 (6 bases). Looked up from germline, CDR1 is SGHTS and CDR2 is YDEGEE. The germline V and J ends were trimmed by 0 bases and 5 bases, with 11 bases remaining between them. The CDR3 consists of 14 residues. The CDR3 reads CASSLGRGRYGYTF. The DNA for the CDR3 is TGTGCCAGCAGCTTGGGCAGGGGCCGGTATGGCTACACCTTC.

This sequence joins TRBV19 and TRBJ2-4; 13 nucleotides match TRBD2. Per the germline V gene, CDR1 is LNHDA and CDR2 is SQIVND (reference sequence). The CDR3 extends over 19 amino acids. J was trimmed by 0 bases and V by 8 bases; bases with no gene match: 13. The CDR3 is CASGTTRTSGRVAKNIQYF. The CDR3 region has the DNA TGTGCCAGTGGAACTACGCGGACTAGCGGGAGAGTAGCCAAAAACATTCAGTACTTC.

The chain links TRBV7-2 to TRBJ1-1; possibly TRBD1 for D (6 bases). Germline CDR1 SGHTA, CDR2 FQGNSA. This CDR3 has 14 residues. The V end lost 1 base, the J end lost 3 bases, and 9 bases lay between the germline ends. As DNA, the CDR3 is TGTGCCAGCAGCTTAGAGGGGGGGTACACTGAAGCTTTCTTT. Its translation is CASSLEGGYTEAFF.

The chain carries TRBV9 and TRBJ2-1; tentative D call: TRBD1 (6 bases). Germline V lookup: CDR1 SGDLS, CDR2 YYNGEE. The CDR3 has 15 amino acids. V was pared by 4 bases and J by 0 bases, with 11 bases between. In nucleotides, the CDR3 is TGTGCCAGCAGCTTACAGGGAAGCTCCTACAATGAGCAGTTCTTC. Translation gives CASSLQGSSYNEQFF. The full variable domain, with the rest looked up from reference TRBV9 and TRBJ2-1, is DSGVTQTPKHLITATGQRVTLRCSPRSGDLSVYWYQQSLDQGLQFLIQYYNGEERAKGNILERFSAQQFPDLHSELNLSSLELGDSALYFCASSLQGSSYNEQFFGPGTRLTVL.

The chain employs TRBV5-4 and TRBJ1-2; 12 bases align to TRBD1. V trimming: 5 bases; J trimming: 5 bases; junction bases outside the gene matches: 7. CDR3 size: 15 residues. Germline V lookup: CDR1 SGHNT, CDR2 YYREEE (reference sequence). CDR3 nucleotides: TGTGCCAGCAGGCCGGGACAGGGGGCTTTTTATGGCTACACCTTC. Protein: CASRPGQGAFYGYTF. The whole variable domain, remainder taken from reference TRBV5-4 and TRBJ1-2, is ETGVTQSPTHLIKTRGQQVTLRCSSQSGHNTVSWYQQALGQGPQFIFQYYREEENGRGNFPPRFSGLQFPNYSSELNVNALELDDSALYLCASRPGQGAFYGYTFGSGTRLTVV.

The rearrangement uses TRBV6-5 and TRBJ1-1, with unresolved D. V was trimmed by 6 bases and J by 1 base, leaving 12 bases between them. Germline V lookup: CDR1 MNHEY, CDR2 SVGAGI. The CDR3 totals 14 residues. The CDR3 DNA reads TGTGCCAGCAGACTGACTCCACCGAACACTGAAGCTTTCTTT. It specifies CASRLTPPNTEAFF.

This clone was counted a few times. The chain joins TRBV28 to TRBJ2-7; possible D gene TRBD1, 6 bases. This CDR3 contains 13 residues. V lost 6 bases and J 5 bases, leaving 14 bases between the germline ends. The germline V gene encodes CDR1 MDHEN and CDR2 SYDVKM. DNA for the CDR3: TGTGCCAGCAGAGGGGACACCACCCACGAGCAGTACTTC. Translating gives CASRGDTTHEQYF.

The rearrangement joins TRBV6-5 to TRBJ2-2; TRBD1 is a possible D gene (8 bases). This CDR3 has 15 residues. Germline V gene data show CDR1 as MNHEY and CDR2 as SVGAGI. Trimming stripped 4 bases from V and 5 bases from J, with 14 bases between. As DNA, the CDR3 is TGTGCCAGCAGTTTCAACAGGGGGGGTACCGGGGAGCTGTTTTTT. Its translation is CASSFNRGGTGELFF.

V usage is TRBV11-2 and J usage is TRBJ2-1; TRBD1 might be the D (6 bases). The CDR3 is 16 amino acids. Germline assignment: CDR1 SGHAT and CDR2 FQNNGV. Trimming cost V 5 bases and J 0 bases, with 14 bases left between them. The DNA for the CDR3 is TGTGCCAGCAGCAGCCCACCGGGACACTCCTACAATGAGCAGTTCTTC. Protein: CASSSPPGHSYNEQFF. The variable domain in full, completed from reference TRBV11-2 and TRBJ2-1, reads EAGVAQSPRYKIIEKRQSVAFWCNPISGHATLYWYQQILGQGPKLLIQFQNNGVVDDSQLPKDRFSAERLKGVDSTLKIQPAKLEDSAVYLCASSSPPGHSYNEQFFGPGTRLTVL.